The T cell receptor (beta chain) described here comes from a study of T cell responses to AZD1222 COVID-19 vaccine. Assay used: immunoSEQ multiplex PCR; TCRdb lists only in-frame clones, some missing. The data show about 57,000 clones, around 85% seen once. In germline, CDR1 is KGHSH, CDR2 LQKENI. The V and J ends lost 3 bases and 10 bases respectively, with 16 bases between them. There are 15 residues in the CDR3. Sequencing was performed on peripheral blood, taken on day 0 of AZD1222 vaccination. The J gene is TRBJ1-6, the V gene TRBV18; D might be TRBD1 (5 bases). This clonotype was sampled from an adult in good health. The CDR3 region is CASSPAVTDSSPLHF. DNA of the CDR3: TGTGCCAGCTCACCGGCGGTTACAGACAGCTCACCCCTCCACTTT.